One and the same sample provided the 5 T cell receptor beta chains below, sequenced in a study of OX40 agonist ivuxolimab in advanced cancers. Sequencing used immunoSEQ multiplex PCR; TCRdb keeps in-frame clones, though not all of them. The data hold 20,000 to 30,000 clones, with approximately 80% observed a single time. This sample comprised CD4+ or CD8+ T cells sorted from blood, obtained in a trial of the OX40 agonist ivuxolimab. These receptors all come from an adult with an advanced solid tumor such as melanoma, head and neck, liver or kidney cancer.

V is TRBV5-1 and J is TRBJ2-1; 11 bases fit TRBD2. Trimming removed 4 bases from V and 0 bases from J; junction bases left unmatched: 6. Germline V gives CDR1 SGHRS, CDR2 YFSETQ. This CDR3 contains 17 residues. The CDR3 coding sequence is TGCGCCAGCAGCGTTAGCGGGGGGGCCAGCTCCTACAATGAGCAGTTCTTC. This gives the protein CASSVSGGASSYNEQFF.

The chain has TRBV7-9 and TRBJ1-2; D is possibly TRBD1 (5 bases). CDR3 size: 13 residues. V was trimmed by 5 bases and J by 1 base, leaving 8 bases between them. Germline-derived CDR1 and CDR2 are SEHNR and FQNEAQ (reference sequence). CDR3 in DNA: TGTGCCAGCAGCAAACAGGTTAACTATGGCTACACCTTC. It yields the protein CASSKQVNYGYTF.

This clone appeared a few times. The chain recombines TRBV2 with TRBJ1-1; 10 bases align to TRBD1. Germline V gene lookup returns CDR1 SNHLY and CDR2 FYNNEI. The CDR3 length is 15 residues. V lost 7 bases, J lost 3 bases, and 8 bases stayed unmatched. The CDR3 here is CASTKTGGGDTEAFF. The CDR3 DNA follows: TGTGCCAGCACCAAGACAGGGGGCGGTGACACTGAAGCTTTCTTT.

The rearrangement joins TRBV11-2 to TRBJ2-7; 8 nucleotides align to TRBD2. Germline V lookup: CDR1 SGHAT, CDR2 FQNNGV. The CDR3 length is 17 residues. The trim removed 3 bases at V and 0 bases at J, leaving 10 bases unmatched. DNA of the CDR3: TGTGCCAGCAGCTTTGAACTAGCGGCCGATAGCTCCTACGAGCAGTACTTC. Its protein product is CASSFELAADSSYEQYF.

For this clone: Relative to the germline gene, one junction end is altered; a read error may explain this. The gene calls are TRBV7-7 and TRBJ1-4, with D tentatively TRBD1 (5 bases). The germline V gene encodes CDR1 SSHAT and CDR2 FNYEAQ (reference sequence). The CDR3 contains 13 residues. CDR3 nucleotides: TGTGCTAGCAGCATACGGGAGGGGGAAAAACTGTTTTTT. This translates into CASSIREGEKLFF.